These T cell receptor beta chains were read from a single sample in a study of naive and memory T cell subsets. MiXCR, run by TCRdb on the UMI-ligation and nested PCR reads, gives a single entry per CDR3 protein. The sample holds roughly 150,000 distinct CDR3 sequences; roughly 23% are singletons and the top ten take roughly 0.1%. The sequenced material came from naive CD4+ T cells from blood. The receptors were gathered from a human donor in good health. CDR3s include the opening cysteine and the closing phenylalanine or tryptophan. The D gene is left open where the match is weak. Some rows have no size entry. The others give once, few or many, or a class for an expanded clone.

clone size | J gene | D gene | V gene | CDR3 protein | CDR3 DNA
NA | TRBJ2-1 | NA | TRBV20-1 | CSASFRRQDNEQFF | TGCAGTGCTAGTTTCCGGAGACAAGACAATGAGCAGTTCTTC
few | TRBJ2-3 | NA | TRBV11-2 | CASTSWGKSTDTQYF | TGTGCCAGCACCTCCTGGGGCAAAAGCACAGATACGCAGTATTTT
NA | TRBJ2-7 | NA | TRBV7-2 | CASSFREAYEQYF | TGTGCCAGCAGCTTTAGGGAGGCCTACGAGCAGTACTTC
NA | TRBJ2-7 | TRBD1 | TRBV5-5 | CASYPTGEYEQYF | TGTGCCAGCTACCCGACAGGGGAATACGAGCAGTACTTC
NA | TRBJ1-5 | NA | TRBV14 | CASGPAGAGQPQHF | TGTGCCAGCGGTCCGGCGGGGGCGGGCCAGCCCCAGCATTTT
few | TRBJ1-3 | TRBD1 | TRBV6-5 | CASSFHSGTDSGNTIYF | TGTGCCAGCAGTTTCCATAGCGGGACAGACTCTGGAAACACCATATATTTT
many | TRBJ2-6 | TRBD1 | TRBV29-1 | CSVGTGVTGANVLTF | TGCAGCGTTGGGACAGGGGTTACTGGGGCCAACGTCCTGACTTTC
NA | TRBJ2-7 | NA | TRBV6-1 | CASSEAHRGPDYEQYF | TGTGCCAGCAGTGAAGCGCATCGGGGGCCGGACTACGAGCAGTACTTC
NA | TRBJ1-5 | NA | TRBV12-3/TRBV12-4 | CASSPTRRGNQPQHF | TGTGCCAGCAGCCCGACCCGGAGGGGCAATCAGCCCCAGCATTTT
few | TRBJ2-7 | NA | TRBV29-1 | CSVVDVAYEQYF | TGCAGCGTTGTCGATGTAGCCTACGAGCAGTACTTC
NA | TRBJ1-6 | NA | TRBV11-2 | CASSIWDGANSPLHF | TGTGCCAGCAGCATCTGGGACGGAGCAAATTCACCCCTCCACTTT
NA | TRBJ1-2 | NA | TRBV12-5 | CASGFGSRPAYGYTF | TGTGCTAGTGGTTTTGGGAGTAGACCGGCCTATGGCTACACCTTC
few | TRBJ2-2 | TRBD1 | TRBV7-9 | CASSSHTTGGPGELFF | TGTGCCAGCAGCTCGCACACTACAGGGGGCCCCGGGGAGCTGTTTTTT
few | TRBJ2-5 | NA | TRBV24-1 | CATSDSGRGIRETQYF | TGTGCCACCAGTGATTCCGGTAGGGGAATCCGAGAGACCCAGTACTTC
many | TRBJ2-1 | TRBD2 | TRBV20-1 | CSARGLAEIEQFF | TGCAGTGCTAGAGGACTAGCGGAAATTGAGCAGTTCTTC
few | TRBJ2-3 | TRBD1 | TRBV5-6 | CASSLAGQNTDTQYF | TGTGCCAGCAGCTTGGCGGGACAGAACACAGATACGCAGTATTTT
NA | TRBJ1-1 | TRBD1 | TRBV28 | CAIEDRGRHTEAFF | TGTGCCATCGAGGACAGGGGGCGCCACACTGAAGCTTTCTTT
NA | TRBJ2-7 | NA | TRBV4-2 | CASSQTTAQSYEQYF | TGTGCCAGCAGCCAGACGACGGCACAGTCCTACGAGCAGTACTTC
few | TRBJ1-4 | NA | TRBV20-1 | CSASREEKLFF | TGCAGTGCTAGCAGGGAGGAAAAACTGTTTTTT
NA | TRBJ2-2 | NA | TRBV20-1 | CSARASTGNTGELFF | TGCAGTGCTAGAGCATCGACAGGGAACACCGGGGAGCTGTTTTTT
few | TRBJ2-7 | TRBD2 | TRBV20-1 | CSARAGGSGEQYF | TGCAGTGCTAGAGCGGGGGGATCTGGCGAGCAGTACTTC
NA | TRBJ1-5 | NA | TRBV6-6 | CASSYPDGDQPQHF | TGTGCCAGCAGTTACCCAGACGGGGATCAGCCCCAGCATTTT
many | TRBJ2-7 | TRBD2 | TRBV20-1 | CSARDAASSGKSQYF | TGCAGTGCTAGAGATGCGGCTTCTAGCGGGAAATCTCAGTACTTC
many | TRBJ1-2 | NA | TRBV7-2 | CASSRTQEGYTF | TGTGCCAGCAGCCGTACTCAGGAAGGCTACACCTTC
many | TRBJ2-1 | NA | TRBV28 | CASSFNGLFNEQFF | TGTGCCAGCAGTTTTAACGGATTATTCAATGAGCAGTTCTTC
NA | TRBJ2-7 | NA | TRBV24-1 | CATSGGPPTYEQYF | TGTGCCACCAGTGGAGGACCGCCGACTTACGAGCAGTACTTC
NA | TRBJ1-5 | NA | TRBV29-1 | CSVASGRGQPQHF | TGCAGCGTTGCTTCAGGGAGAGGGCAGCCCCAGCATTTT
NA | TRBJ2-1 | TRBD2 | TRBV20-1 | CSARGGLADPYNEQFF | TGCAGTGCTAGGGGAGGACTAGCGGACCCCTACAATGAGCAGTTCTTC
NA | TRBJ1-5 | NA | TRBV20-1 | CSAQSVLRPQHF | TGCAGTGCTCAGAGTGTTTTAAGGCCCCAGCATTTT
few | TRBJ1-5 | TRBD1 | TRBV29-1 | CSATGVNQPQHF | TGCAGCGCAACAGGGGTAAATCAGCCCCAGCATTTT
few | TRBJ1-5 | NA | TRBV20-1 | CSAIVEGRQPQHF | TGCAGTGCCATCGTGGAGGGCCGACAGCCCCAGCATTTT
NA | TRBJ2-7 | TRBD1 | TRBV28 | CASSQSGTGGREQYF | TGTGCCAGCAGTCAATCCGGGACAGGGGGCCGCGAGCAGTACTTC
few | TRBJ1-5 | TRBD1 | TRBV20-1 | CSARFLGTGYRQPQHF | TGCAGTGCTAGATTTCTCGGGACAGGGTATCGACAGCCCCAGCATTTT
NA | TRBJ2-7 | NA | TRBV19 | CASRRTEKLNYEQYF | TGTGCCAGTAGAAGGACAGAGAAACTGAACTACGAGCAGTACTTC
many | TRBJ2-1 | NA | TRBV6-2/TRBV6-3 | CASSYSALGNEQFF | TGTGCCAGCAGTTACTCGGCCCTCGGCAATGAGCAGTTCTTC
NA | TRBJ2-1 | NA | TRBV7-9 | CASSLDRVDEQFF | TGTGCCAGCAGCTTAGACAGGGTTGATGAGCAGTTCTTC
NA | TRBJ2-4 | TRBD1 | TRBV5-1 | CASSLGTGVAKNIQYF | TGCGCCAGCAGCTTAGGGACAGGGGTCGCCAAAAACATTCAGTACTTC
many | TRBJ2-1 | TRBD2 | TRBV5-4 | CASSRPGAGVTNEQFF | TGTGCCAGCAGCCGCCCCGGGGCGGGAGTTACCAATGAGCAGTTCTTC
many | TRBJ2-1 | TRBD1 | TRBV24-1 | CATSDFKQGAYNEQFF | TGTGCCACCAGTGATTTTAAACAGGGGGCGTACAATGAGCAGTTCTTC
many | TRBJ2-1 | NA | TRBV19 | CASSIPGTPYNEQFF | TGTGCCAGTAGTATCCCTGGGACACCTTACAATGAGCAGTTCTTC
many | TRBJ2-3 | TRBD1 | TRBV12-5 | CASGSGQGTDTQYF | TGTGCTAGTGGTTCAGGACAGGGCACAGATACGCAGTATTTT
NA | TRBJ2-1 | NA | TRBV7-2 | CASSLWLAGESSYNEQFF | TGTGCCAGCAGCTTGTGGTTGGCGGGTGAAAGCTCCTACAATGAGCAGTTCTTC
few | TRBJ2-2 | NA | TRBV7-2 | CASSLIGAYTGELFF | TGTGCCAGCAGCCTAATCGGGGCCTACACCGGGGAGCTGTTTTTT
NA | TRBJ2-3 | NA | TRBV25-1 | CASSEWRSLTDTQYF | TGTGCCAGCAGTGAATGGCGCAGTCTTACAGATACGCAGTATTTT
NA | TRBJ2-7 | TRBD2 | TRBV9 | CASSVGGLAGGLSYEQYF | TGTGCCAGCAGCGTAGGAGGACTAGCGGGAGGCCTTTCCTACGAGCAGTACTTC
NA | TRBJ2-3 | NA | TRBV29-1 | CSVVPSHSTDTQYF | TGCAGCGTTGTTCCTTCCCATAGCACAGATACGCAGTATTTT
NA | TRBJ2-4 | TRBD1 | TRBV11-1 | CASSGGQGDIQYF | TGTGCCAGCAGCGGTGGACAGGGGGACATTCAGTACTTC
NA | TRBJ2-1 | NA | TRBV30 | CAWSISGNEQFF | TGTGCCTGGAGTATTTCTGGAAATGAGCAGTTCTTC
NA | TRBJ2-7 | TRBD2 | TRBV27 | CASSSSLAGGSEQYF | TGTGCCAGCAGCTCCTCCCTAGCGGGAGGCAGCGAGCAGTACTTC
few | TRBJ2-2 | TRBD2 | TRBV27 | CASSLQAGGNTGELFF | TGTGCCAGCAGTCTCCAAGCGGGGGGCAACACCGGGGAGCTGTTTTTT
few | TRBJ1-1 | TRBD1 | TRBV6-1 | CASMTGTAKGPEAFF | TGTGCCAGCATGACCGGGACAGCAAAAGGGCCTGAAGCTTTCTTT
NA | TRBJ2-1 | NA | TRBV28 | CASSYPGGLFNEQFF | TGTGCCAGCAGTTACCCAGGGGGGTTATTCAATGAGCAGTTCTTC
many | TRBJ2-3 | NA | TRBV10-3 | CAISDGVGTDTQYF | TGTGCCATCAGTGATGGGGTAGGGACAGATACGCAGTATTTT
few | TRBJ1-6 | TRBD1 | TRBV6-5 | CASSTGGGNNSPLHF | TGTGCCAGCAGTACAGGGGGGGGGAATAATTCACCCCTCCACTTT
many | TRBJ1-4 | TRBD1 | TRBV18 | CASSPRQGDNEKLFF | TGTGCCAGCTCACCAAGACAGGGAGATAATGAAAAACTGTTTTTT